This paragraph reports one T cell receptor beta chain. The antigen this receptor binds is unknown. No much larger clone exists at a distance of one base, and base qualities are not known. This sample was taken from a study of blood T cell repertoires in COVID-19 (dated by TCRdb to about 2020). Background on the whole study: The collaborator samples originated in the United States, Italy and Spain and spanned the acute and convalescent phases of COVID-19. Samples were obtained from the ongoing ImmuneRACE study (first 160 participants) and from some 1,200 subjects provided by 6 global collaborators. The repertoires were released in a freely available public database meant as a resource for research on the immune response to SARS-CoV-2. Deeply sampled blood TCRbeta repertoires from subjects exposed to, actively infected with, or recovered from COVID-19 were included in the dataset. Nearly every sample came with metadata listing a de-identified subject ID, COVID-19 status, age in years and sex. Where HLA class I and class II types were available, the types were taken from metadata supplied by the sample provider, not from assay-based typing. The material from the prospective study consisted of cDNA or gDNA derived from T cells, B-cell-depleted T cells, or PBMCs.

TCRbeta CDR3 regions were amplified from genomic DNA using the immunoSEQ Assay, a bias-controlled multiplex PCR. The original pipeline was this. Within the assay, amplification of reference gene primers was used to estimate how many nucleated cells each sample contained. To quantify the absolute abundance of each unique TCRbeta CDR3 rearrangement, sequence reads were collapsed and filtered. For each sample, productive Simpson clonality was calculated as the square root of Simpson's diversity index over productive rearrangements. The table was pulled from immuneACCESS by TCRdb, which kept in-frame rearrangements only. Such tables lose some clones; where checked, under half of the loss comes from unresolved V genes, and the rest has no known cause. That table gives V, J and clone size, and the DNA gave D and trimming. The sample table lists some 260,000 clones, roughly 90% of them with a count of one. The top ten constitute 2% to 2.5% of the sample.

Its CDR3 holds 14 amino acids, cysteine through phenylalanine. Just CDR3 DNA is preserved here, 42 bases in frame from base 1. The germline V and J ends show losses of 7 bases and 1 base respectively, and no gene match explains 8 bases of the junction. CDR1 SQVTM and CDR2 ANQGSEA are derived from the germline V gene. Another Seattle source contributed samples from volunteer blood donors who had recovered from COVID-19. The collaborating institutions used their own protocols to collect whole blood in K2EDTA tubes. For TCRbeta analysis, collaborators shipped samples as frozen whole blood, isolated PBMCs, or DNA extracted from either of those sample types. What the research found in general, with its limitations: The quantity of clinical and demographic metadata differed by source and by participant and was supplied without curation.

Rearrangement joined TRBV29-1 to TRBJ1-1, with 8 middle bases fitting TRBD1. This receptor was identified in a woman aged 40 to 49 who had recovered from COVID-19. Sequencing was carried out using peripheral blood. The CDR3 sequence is CSALTGGKNTEAFF. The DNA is TGCAGCGCTTTAACAGGGGGTAAGAACACTGAAGCTTTCTTT. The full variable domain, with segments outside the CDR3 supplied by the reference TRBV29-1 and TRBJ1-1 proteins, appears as SAVISQKPSRDICQRGTSLTIQCQVDSQVTMMFWYRQQPGQSLTLIATANQGSEATYESGFVIDKFPISRPNLTFSTLTVSNMSPEDSSIYLCSALTGGKNTEAFFGQGTRLTVV.